The 30 T cell receptor beta chains reported below all come from one sample, sequenced in a study of blood T cells in healthy people across ages. Primed by a sample-barcoded 5' primer and a J-beta primer mix, a second PCR proceeded for 7 to 11 cycles. TCRdb re-called the 5' RACE reads with MiXCR, one entry per CDR3 protein. The repertoire holds 950,000 to 1,200,000 distinct CDR3 sequences, around two fifths seen once, with approximately 14% in the top ten. The sequenced sample was blood. These TCRs come from a man aged 18 to 30 in good health.

The chain joins TRBV20-1 to TRBJ1-1; weak D call: TRBD1 (6 bases). Trimming stripped 3 bases from V and 1 base from J, with 12 bases between. Germline values: CDR1 DFQATT, CDR2 SNEGSKA (reference sequence). The CDR3 has 14 amino acids. The CDR3 nucleotides read TGCAGTGCTAGGACGGGACATGCGAACACTGAAGCTTTCTTT. This gives the protein CSARTGHANTEAFF.

This clonotype was recorded once. The chain has TRBV7-8 and TRBJ2-7; D not resolved. Germline-derived CDR1 and CDR2 are SGHVS and FQNEAQ. This CDR3 is built from 14 residues. V lost 1 base and J lost 6, with 13 bases in between. CDR3 region: CASSLDAIVLEQYF. CDR3 sequence (DNA): TGTGCCAGCAGCTTAGACGCCATAGTCCTCGAGCAGTACTTC.

This sequence joins TRBV5-1 and TRBJ2-3; the match to TRBD2 covers 8 bases. The CDR3 sequence is 16 residues long. V was clipped by 4 bases and J by 0 bases; unmatched bases: 7. CDR1 is SGHRS and CDR2 is YFSETQ in the germline V gene. The DNA of the CDR3 is TGCGCCAGCAGCAGCAGAGTAGCGGGGAGCACAGATACGCAGTATTTT. It yields the protein CASSSRVAGSTDTQYF.

The gene calls are TRBV20-1 and TRBJ2-2; D unclear. CDR3 length: 11 residues. V dropped 4 bases and J dropped 5 bases, with 5 bases sitting between them. The germline V gene has CDR1 DFQATT and CDR2 SNEGSKA (reference sequence). CDR3 DNA: TGCAGTGCTAAGTTTACCGGGGAGCTGTTTTTT. It translates to CSAKFTGELFF.

The chain links TRBV29-1 to TRBJ1-3; D is perhaps TRBD1 (5 bases). Trimming removed 1 base from V and 2 bases from J, with 12 bases in between. The germline V gene has CDR1 SQVTM and CDR2 ANQGSEA. The CDR3 sequence is 15 residues long. The CDR3 nucleotides read TGCAGCGTTGAAGCGAGGGGAGCAGCTGGAAACACCATATATTTT. Its translation: CSVEARGAAGNTIYF.

V gene TRBV6-2 or TRBV6-3 combines with J gene TRBJ2-1, with no clear D. CDR1 is MNHEY and CDR2 is SVGEGT in the germline V gene. V was shortened by 2 bases and J by 8 bases, with 13 bases between the two germline ends. This CDR3 region has 14 residues. The CDR3 nucleotides are TGTGCCAGCAGTTACACTTCCCTTTTGGATGAGCAGTTCTTC. Residues: CASSYTSLLDEQFF.

This clonotype has more than one count but fewer than ten. The chain has TRBV6-2 or TRBV6-3 and TRBJ1-2, with TRBD1 as a possible D gene (5 bases). V lost 6 bases to trimming and J lost 7 bases, with 24 bases between them. This CDR3 is 16 amino acids long. Germline V gene data show CDR1 as MNHEY and CDR2 as SVGEGT. This chain's CDR3 is CASRKVTRGWESGYTF. For the CDR3, the DNA is TGTGCCAGCAGGAAGGTGACCCGGGGCTGGGAAAGTGGCTACACCTTC.

The J gene is TRBJ2-3, the V gene TRBV6-1; D possibly uses TRBD1 or TRBD2 (5 bases each). V was clipped by 2 bases and J by 0 bases, with 18 bases between them. The CDR3 runs to 18 residues. Germline-derived CDR1 and CDR2 are MNHNS and SASEGT. CDR3 nucleotide sequence: TGTGCCAGCAGTGAAAATGGGGCAGCCTGGACTAGCACAGATACGCAGTATTTT. It is translated as CASSENGAAWTSTDTQYF.

This chain connects TRBV4-1 to TRBJ1-5; D remains unclear. In germline, CDR1 is MGHRA, CDR2 YSYEKL. Between the trimmed V and J ends, which lost 4 bases and 0 bases, there was a span of 16 bases. There are 17 residues in the CDR3. CDR3 protein: CASSPTRTIYSNQPQHF. The CDR3 DNA is TGCGCCAGCAGCCCCACAAGGACCATCTATAGCAATCAGCCCCAGCATTTT.

This chain joins TRBV7-9 and TRBJ1-1; D ambiguous. The germline V gene has CDR1 SEHNR and CDR2 FQNEAQ (reference sequence). The CDR3 spans 15 residues. Deletions cut 1 base from V and 2 bases from J, with 11 bases between. CDR3 DNA sequence: TGTGCCAGCAGCTTAGTGAAGCACAGCAACACTGAAGCTTTCTTT. Translated: CASSLVKHSNTEAFF.

The rearrangement joins TRBV7-9 to TRBJ2-1; 7 positions agree with TRBD2. CDR3 length: 15 amino acids. Looked up from germline, CDR1 is SEHNR and CDR2 is FQNEAQ (reference sequence). The V gene end was trimmed by 1 base and the J gene end by 6 bases; junction bases not matched to a gene: 6. CDR3 residues: CASSLEGAGVNEQFF. DNA for the CDR3: TGTGCCAGCAGCTTAGAGGGCGCGGGGGTCAATGAGCAGTTCTTC.

This clonotype has just a few counts. The chain is built from TRBV2 and TRBJ2-1; D may be TRBD1 or TRBD2 (7 bases each). Per the germline V gene, CDR1 is SNHLY and CDR2 is FYNNEI. The CDR3 has 14 residues. Deletions cut 6 bases from V and 7 bases from J, with 16 bases between. The CDR3: CASRGTVGGNEQFF. The CDR3 DNA reads TGTGCCAGCAGGGGGACAGTCGGGGGGAATGAGCAGTTCTTC.

This clonotype occurred a few times. V is TRBV20-1 and J is TRBJ2-7; D possibly uses TRBD1 or TRBD2 (5 bases each). V lost 0 bases, J lost 0 bases, and 12 bases lay in between. Germline V lookup: CDR1 DFQATT, CDR2 SNEGSKA (reference sequence). This CDR3 region has 15 residues. The CDR3: CSARDSGTDSYEQYF. DNA of the CDR3: TGCAGTGCTAGAGATTCCGGGACGGACTCCTACGAGCAGTACTTC.

J is TRBJ1-5 and V is TRBV20-1; D is unresolved. Germline V gene sequence: CDR1 DFQATT, CDR2 SNEGSKA (reference sequence). This CDR3 spans 15 amino acids. V lost 2 bases, J lost 0 bases, and 11 bases lay in between. The CDR3 region has the DNA TGCAGTGCTAGAAACCCAGAGAGTAGCAATCAGCCCCAGCATTTT. Its protein is CSARNPESSNQPQHF.

The chain employs TRBV4-2 and TRBJ2-1; D remains unclear. The V gene lost 8 bases and the J gene lost 13 bases, with 21 bases spanning the gap. From germline, CDR1 is LGHNA and CDR2 YNFKEQ. This CDR3 contains 13 residues. In DNA, the CDR3 is TGTGCCAGCTCATTAGCCTTGGAAAACATTCAGTTCTTC. Translated, it gives CASSLALENIQFF.

This clonotype was recorded only once. This sequence joins TRBV3-1 and TRBJ2-7; D call uncertain. Germline CDR1 and CDR2: LGHDT and YNNKEL (reference sequence). V was cut by 2 bases and J by 2 bases, with 10 bases left in between. The CDR3 has 14 amino acids. This CDR3 is CASSQTYGAYEQYF. The CDR3 coding sequence is TGTGCCAGCAGCCAAACGTACGGAGCCTACGAGCAGTACTTC.

With regard to this clonotype: This may come from a read error, since a much larger clone is one base off. The chain links TRBV12-3 or TRBV12-4 to TRBJ1-2, with 7 bases fitting TRBD1. V trimming: 5 bases; J trimming: 5 bases; junction bases outside the gene matches: 14. This CDR3 has 16 residues. The CDR3, as DNA: TGTGCCAGCAGTCCCAGGATAGGGGGCATGAGTTATGGCTACACCTTC. Translated, it gives CASSPRIGGMSYGYTF.

In this sample, this clonotype turned up once. This may arise from a read error, as a much more abundant clone is one base away. The chain combines TRBV7-2 with TRBJ2-3; D is ambiguous. The CDR3 extends over 15 amino acids. The germline V gene has CDR1 SGHTA and CDR2 FQGNSA. V lost 2 bases to trimming and J lost 2 bases, with 11 bases between them. The CDR3 here is CASSLQDGLTDTQYF. Here the CDR3 DNA reads TGTGCCAGCAGCTTACAGGACGGCCTCACAGATACGCAGTATTTT.

In the case of this clonotype: A single base separates this from a much larger clone, so it may be a read error. This chain joins TRBV12-3 or TRBV12-4 and TRBJ1-2, with D unresolved. CDR3 length equals 14 residues. The CDR3 region has the DNA TGTGTCAGCAGTTTGAACGGCGCCTACTATGGCTACACCTTC. This gives the protein CVSSLNGAYYGYTF.

This chain joins TRBV27 and TRBJ2-7; D ambiguous. The CDR3 length is 15 residues. V lost 4 bases and J 2 bases, leaving 15 bases between the germline ends. Germline CDR1 is MNHEY and CDR2 is SMNVEV (reference sequence). This CDR3 is CASSSVPASPYEQYF. In DNA, the CDR3 is TGTGCCAGCAGTTCGGTTCCCGCAAGCCCCTACGAGCAGTACTTC.

This rearrangement joins TRBV3-1 to TRBJ1-5; D is ambiguous. The CDR3 loop spans 15 amino acids. CDR1 is LGHDT and CDR2 is YNNKEL in the germline V gene (reference sequence). Trimming left V 3 bases short and J 4 bases short, with 13 bases between. This CDR3 is CASSQEHSGNQPQHF. Written as DNA, the CDR3 is TGTGCCAGCAGCCAGGAGCACAGCGGGAATCAGCCCCAGCATTTT.

V usage is TRBV4-1 and J usage is TRBJ1-4; a possible D gene is TRBD1 (6 bases). The germline V gene has CDR1 MGHRA and CDR2 YSYEKL. V gave up 5 bases and J gave up 7 bases, with 17 bases separating them. The CDR3 loop spans 15 amino acids. In nucleotides, the CDR3 is TGCGCCAGCAGCTTACGGACAGAATTGCCTGAAAAACTGTTTTTT. Protein sequence: CASSLRTELPEKLFF.

This clonotype came up a few times. DNA for the CDR3: TGTGCCAGCAGCTTAGGGGGGAAGGGGATTTCTGCCGAGCAGTACTTC. Encoded protein: CASSLGGKGISAEQYF. The chain uses TRBV7-2 and TRBJ2-7; D is tentatively TRBD1 or TRBD2 (5 bases each). The ends were cut back, 1 base at V and 6 bases at J, with 19 bases in the middle. Germline V gene lookup returns CDR1 SGHTA and CDR2 FQGNSA. The CDR3 length is 16 residues.

About this clonotype: In this CDR3 the conserved last residue, phenylalanine or tryptophan, is missing, so a read error is likely. The chain employs TRBV12-3 or TRBV12-4 and TRBJ2-3; TRBD1 matches at 10 bases. This CDR3 is 17 amino acids long. V trimming: 1 base; J trimming: 4 bases; junction bases outside the gene matches: 8. Here the CDR3 DNA reads TGTGCCAGCAGTTTAGGCGGGACAGGGGATGTCCCAGATACGCAGTATTTA. This encodes CASSLGGTGDVPDTQYL.

The chain carries TRBV28 and TRBJ1-3; 12 bases match TRBD1. Trimming cost V 6 bases and J 7 bases; bases outside gene matches: 4. Looked up from germline, CDR1 is MDHEN and CDR2 is SYDVKM. The CDR3 has 14 amino acids. The CDR3 reads CASRGQGAFNTIYF. CDR3 in DNA: TGTGCCAGCAGGGGACAGGGGGCTTTTAACACCATATATTTT.

The gene calls are TRBV9 and TRBJ2-1, with 11 bases fitting TRBD2. Germline V gene sequence: CDR1 SGDLS, CDR2 YYNGEE. The CDR3 totals 16 residues. The V and J ends lost 3 bases and 4 bases, in that order; junction bases with no gene match: 6. DNA for the CDR3: TGTGCCAGCAGCGCGACTAGCGGGATTACTTACAATGAGCAGTTCTTC. This sequence encodes CASSATSGITYNEQFF.

This clonotype has more than one count but fewer than ten. The V call is TRBV9, the J call TRBJ2-3; D ambiguous. Trimming left V 0 bases short and J 2 bases short, with 10 bases between. Germline V CDR1 and CDR2: SGDLS, YYNGEE. The CDR3 covers 15 residues. Here the CDR3 DNA reads TGTGCCAGCAGCGTAGAGCCCGATTCCACAGATACGCAGTATTTT. Amino acid sequence: CASSVEPDSTDTQYF.

In DNA, the CDR3 is TGTGCCAGCAGTTTATACCCTTATAGCAATCAGCCCCAGCATTTT. Translation gives CASSLYPYSNQPQHF. This chain joins TRBV27 and TRBJ1-5, with D unresolved. This CDR3 comprises 15 residues. In germline, CDR1 is MNHEY, CDR2 SMNVEV (reference sequence). Deletions cut 1 base from V and 0 bases from J, with 7 bases between.

This chain joins TRBV12-3 or TRBV12-4 and TRBJ2-4, with a weak D call TRBD1 (5 bases). The CDR3 runs to 14 residues. V was trimmed by 2 bases and J by 8 bases, leaving 13 bases between them. CDR3 amino acids: CASSLNRHEDIQYF. In DNA form, the CDR3 reads TGTGCCAGCAGTTTAAACAGGCACGAGGACATTCAGTACTTC.

This clonotype turned up a few times. This chain links TRBV6-5 with TRBJ1-6; D not certain. The CDR3 is made up of 16 amino acids. V shed 5 bases and J shed 1 base, with 12 bases lying between them. CDR1 and CDR2 from the germline V gene are MNHEY and SVGAGI. The CDR3 sequence is CASSLQKSSYNSPLHF. DNA of the CDR3: TGTGCCAGCAGTCTACAGAAGAGTTCCTATAATTCACCCCTCCACTTT.